This T cell receptor (beta chain) emerged from a study of blood T cell repertoires in COVID-19. On the study more broadly: Samples came from the United States, Italy and Spain, spanning acute and convalescent COVID-19. Sources were T cells, B-cell-depleted T cells, or PBMCs; the material itself was cDNA or gDNA.

As handled by the study authors: Amplifying reference gene primers gave estimates of nucleated cell counts. Profiling relied on immunoSEQ multiplex PCR, and the TCRdb table lists in-frame clones only, not all of them. From that table come the V and J calls and clone size; the DNA was used to work out D and trimming. The repertoire has about 81,000 clones, roughly nine tenths of them found once; the top ten carry roughly 4.9%. The V end was cut by 6 bases, the J end by 5 bases, with 13 bases between. This CDR3 is 13 amino acids long. The germline gives CDR1 MDHEN, CDR2 SYDVKM. This chain joins TRBV28 and TRBJ1-2; D may be TRBD1 (6 bases). Sequenced sample: peripheral blood. The sequence was obtained from a woman over 75 with active COVID-19. The CDR3 nucleotides are TGTGCCAGCAGGCCCGGGACATTGTATGGCTACACCTTC. This translates into CASRPGTLYGYTF.